These 26 T cell receptor beta chains were sequenced from one sample in a study of cytomegalovirus exposure and HLA in healthy donors. PCR employed 60 Vbeta and 13 Jbeta primers. The assay was immunoSEQ multiplex PCR, and TCRdb's table has in-frame clones only and misses some. There are just under 65,000 clones in the sample, with 15% held by the top ten. The sequenced sample consisted of PBMCs. All receptors derive from a boy under 18 in good health and CMV-seronegative.

This sequence joins TRBV4-2 and TRBJ1-5, with 9 bases fitting TRBD1. CDR1 and CDR2 from the germline V gene are LGHNA and YNFKEQ. The CDR3 sequence is 16 residues long. V was pared by 1 base and J by 6 bases, with 7 bases of the junction left unmatched. CDR3 loop: CASSQVDRGDSQPQHF. The CDR3 DNA reads TGTGCCAGCAGCCAAGTGGACAGGGGAGATAGTCAGCCCCAGCATTTT.

The V gene is TRBV21-1, the J gene TRBJ1-1; TRBD1 reflects the table's D call only, with no check against the DNA. TRBV21-1 is a pseudogene segment. The CDR3 is 16 residues long. CDR3 nucleotide sequence: TGTGCCAGCAGCAAATCGGGACAGGGAAAGGACACTGAAGCTTTCTTT. As protein: CASSKSGQGKDTEAFF.

The genes are TRBV10-3 and TRBJ1-2; 8 nucleotides line up with TRBD1. The CDR3 totals 12 residues. Germline V gives CDR1 ENHRY, CDR2 SYGVKD. Trimming took 7 bases from V and 6 from J; bases not matched to a gene: 4. CDR3 region: CAIIGQGDGYTF. Here the CDR3 DNA reads TGTGCCATCATTGGACAGGGAGATGGCTACACCTTC.

The V gene is TRBV27, the J gene TRBJ2-7; TRBD1 is a possible D gene (6 bases). This CDR3 has 15 residues. V lost 7 bases, J lost 2 bases, and 18 bases lay in between. The germline CDR1 and CDR2 sequences are MNHEY and SMNVEV (reference sequence). The CDR3 bases are TGTGCCAGCAAAGAGGGCCCGGGACAAGCCTACGAGCAGTACTTC. Its protein product is CASKEGPGQAYEQYF.

V and J are TRBV9 and TRBJ2-1; D is perhaps TRBD2 (6 bases). Germline V gene sequence: CDR1 SGDLS, CDR2 YYNGEE. V was shortened by 3 bases and J by 5 bases, with 15 bases between the two germline ends. The CDR3 is 15 amino acids. The CDR3 nucleotides are TGTGCCAGCAGCGAGCCGGGACTGGGCCACAATGAGCAGTTCTTC. It translates to CASSEPGLGHNEQFF. The variable domain in full, with the rest retrieved from reference TRBV9 and TRBJ2-1, is DSGVTQTPKHLITATGQRVTLRCSPRSGDLSVYWYQQSLDQGLQFLIQYYNGEERAKGNILERFSAQQFPDLHSELNLSSLELGDSALYFCASSEPGLGHNEQFFGPGTRLTVL.

The CDR3, as DNA: TGTGCCAGTAGTAGGCGGGAGGAGGCAGATACGCAGTATTTT. Translation gives CASSRREEADTQYF. This chain joins TRBV19 and TRBJ2-3; 8 bases are shared with TRBD2. Germline assignment: CDR1 LNHDA and CDR2 SQIVND (reference sequence). Losses at the gene ends were 4 bases for V and 4 bases for J; bases not matched to a gene: 4. This CDR3 region has 14 residues.

The chain couples TRBV11-3 to TRBJ1-1; possibly TRBD1 for D (6 bases). V was pared by 6 bases and J by 6 bases, with 11 bases between. The CDR3 covers 12 residues. CDR1 is SGHNT and CDR2 is YENEEA in the germline V gene. CDR3 sequence (DNA): TGTGCCAGCAGTCAGGGGCTGGCTGAAGCTTTCTTT. It specifies CASSQGLAEAFF.

The genes are TRBV5-5 and TRBJ1-2, with no clear D. V was cut by 0 bases and J by 2 bases, with 8 bases left in between. The germline V gene has CDR1 SGHKS and CDR2 YYEKEE (reference sequence). This CDR3 contains 14 residues. The CDR3 DNA reads TGTGCCAGCAGCTTGGTGGGCACCAACTATGGCTACACCTTC. Its protein product is CASSLVGTNYGYTF.

The V call is TRBV5-1, the J call TRBJ2-1, with TRBD1 matching over 7 bases. The length of the CDR3 is 14 residues. V gave up 4 bases and J gave up 7 bases; unmatched junction bases: 8. Germline loops: CDR1 SGHRS, CDR2 YFSETQ. DNA for the CDR3: TGCGCCAGCAGCAGGACAGGACCTATGAATGAGCAGTTCTTC. Its translation: CASSRTGPMNEQFF.

This chain links TRBV15 with TRBJ1-1; D is ambiguous. Germline assignment: CDR1 LNHNV and CDR2 YYDKDF (reference sequence). Trimming took off 0 bases at V and 5 bases at J, with 16 bases between the two ends. This CDR3 has 16 amino acids. As DNA, the CDR3 is TGTGCCACCAGCAGAGATAGAATCGCGGGAGGGACTGAAGCTTTCTTT. Encoded protein: CATSRDRIAGGTEAFF.

The chain is built from TRBV19 and TRBJ1-2; TRBD1 matches 8 bases. Germline CDR1 is LNHDA and CDR2 is SQIVND (reference sequence). The CDR3 has 14 residues. Losses at the gene ends were 4 bases for V and 4 bases for J; bases not matched to a gene: 5. CDR3 protein: CASSTQGAGYGYTF. In DNA, the CDR3 is TGTGCCAGTAGTACCCAGGGGGCTGGCTATGGCTACACCTTC.

The chain carries TRBV13 and TRBJ2-5; a weak D match, TRBD2 (6 bases). CDR1 PRHDT and CDR2 FYEKMQ come from the germline V gene (reference sequence). V lost 2 bases and J lost 5, with 9 bases in between. CDR3 length: 13 amino acids. The CDR3 reads CASSLRLAETQYF. CDR3 coding DNA: TGTGCCAGCAGCTTACGGCTAGCGGAGACCCAGTACTTC.

This sequence joins TRBV11-2 and TRBJ1-1; no clear D gene. CDR1 and CDR2 from the germline V gene are SGHAT and FQNNGV. The V end was cut by 4 bases, the J end by 1 base, with 13 bases between. The CDR3 totals 15 residues. CDR3: CASSSAGSSNTEAFF. The DNA of the CDR3 is TGTGCCAGCAGCTCAGCGGGAAGCTCGAACACTGAAGCTTTCTTT.

The gene calls are TRBV6-5 and TRBJ2-1; the match to TRBD2 covers 13 bases. The CDR3 loop spans 15 amino acids. The V segment lost 7 bases and the J segment 8 bases; nucleotides outside the gene matches: 8. From germline, CDR1 is MNHEY and CDR2 SVGAGI. CDR3 loop: CASTHPLAGGHEQFF. CDR3 DNA sequence: TGTGCCAGCACCCACCCACTAGCGGGAGGGCATGAGCAGTTCTTC.

The chain has TRBV29-1 and TRBJ1-3; D ambiguous. CDR1 and CDR2 from the germline V gene are SQVTM and ANQGSEA. Trimming cost V 5 bases and J 1 base, with 9 bases left between them. CDR3 length: 13 amino acids. Here the CDR3 DNA reads TGCAGCGTTTCGCAAACTTCTGGAAACACCATATATTTT. Its translation is CSVSQTSGNTIYF.

The rearrangement uses TRBV28 and TRBJ1-1, with D unresolved. The V end lost 8 bases, the J end lost 0 bases, and 4 bases lay between the germline ends. Germline CDR1 and CDR2: MDHEN and SYDVKM. This CDR3 is built from 11 residues. CDR3 coding DNA: TGTGCCAGCGCTATGAACACTGAAGCTTTCTTT. Its protein product is CASAMNTEAFF.

This chain joins TRBV5-6 and TRBJ2-7; 11 positions agree with TRBD1. The CDR3 loop spans 14 amino acids. From germline, CDR1 is SGHDT and CDR2 YYEEEE. V was pared by 4 bases and J by 7 bases, with 7 bases of the junction left unmatched. The CDR3 is CASSPRTGGAEQYF. The CDR3 DNA reads as TGTGCCAGCAGCCCGCGGACAGGGGGCGCAGAGCAGTACTTC.

This rearrangement joins TRBV6-5 to TRBJ1-1, with D possibly being TRBD1 (5 bases). Germline V lookup: CDR1 MNHEY, CDR2 SVGAGI. There are 14 residues in the CDR3. Trimming cost V 7 bases and J 3 bases, with 15 bases left between them. CDR3 sequence reads: CASTYRGDYTEAFF. The CDR3 DNA reads TGTGCCAGCACCTACCGGGGGGACTACACTGAAGCTTTCTTT.

This rearrangement joins TRBV4-3 to TRBJ1-1; D possibly corresponds to TRBD1 (6 bases). The CDR3 length is 15 residues. CDR1 and CDR2 from the germline V gene are LGHNA and YSLEER. V was cut by 4 bases and J by 4 bases, with 16 bases left in between. CDR3 nucleotides: TGCGCCAGCAGCCGGGGACAACGGGCTCTCACTGAAGCTTTCTTT. Protein product: CASSRGQRALTEAFF.

This chain joins TRBV5-1 and TRBJ1-1, with D possibly being TRBD1 (5 bases). Germline values: CDR1 SGHRS, CDR2 YFSETQ. This CDR3 is 14 amino acids long. Between the trimmed V and J ends, which lost 0 bases and 4 bases, there was a span of 10 bases. The CDR3 region is CASSLAMGLTEAFF. In DNA, the CDR3 is TGCGCCAGCAGCTTGGCCATGGGGCTCACTGAAGCTTTCTTT.

V is TRBV27 and J is TRBJ2-2; 14 bases align to TRBD2. V lost 2 bases to trimming and J lost 7 bases; unmatched junction nucleotides: 15. In germline, CDR1 is MNHEY, CDR2 SMNVEV (reference sequence). This CDR3 region has 20 residues. The CDR3 bases are TGTGCCAGCAGTTTAATAGGACAGGGAGGACTAGCGGGAGGCGGCGGGGAGCTGTTTTTT. This sequence encodes CASSLIGQGGLAGGGGELFF.

V and J are TRBV4-3 and TRBJ1-2; 9 bases align to TRBD1. The CDR3 is made up of 15 amino acids. Germline V CDR1 and CDR2: LGHNA, YSLEER. V lost 1 base and J lost 8; bases outside the gene matches: 8. CDR3 residues: CASSQASQGARGYTF. The CDR3 DNA is TGCGCCAGCAGCCAAGCCTCACAGGGGGCTAGAGGCTACACCTTC.

This chain's CDR3 is CSGVAVGGTEAFF. CDR3 in DNA: TGCAGCGGTGTTGCGGTGGGCGGGACTGAAGCTTTCTTT. V and J are TRBV29-1 and TRBJ1-1, with no clear D. In germline, CDR1 is SQVTM, CDR2 ANQGSEA. V was cut by 7 bases and J by 5 bases, with 17 bases left in between. The CDR3 sequence is 13 residues long.

This chain connects TRBV19 to TRBJ2-7, with D unresolved. Trimming stripped 1 base from V and 1 base from J, with 8 bases between. This CDR3 is 14 amino acids long. Germline CDR1 LNHDA, CDR2 SQIVND (reference sequence). This CDR3 is CASSIVGGSYEQYF. In nucleotides, the CDR3 is TGTGCCAGTAGTATAGTAGGCGGTTCCTACGAGCAGTACTTC.

The chain joins TRBV7-2 to TRBJ2-5; D is possibly TRBD2 (6 bases). The germline V gene encodes CDR1 SGHTA and CDR2 FQGNSA. V lost 1 base and J 4 bases, leaving 10 bases between the germline ends. The CDR3 is 14 residues long. CDR3 bases: TGTGCCAGCAGCTTAGATGCGGGATTAGAGACCCAGTACTTC. Translation: CASSLDAGLETQYF.

The chain recombines TRBV6-5 with TRBJ1-2; D is unclear. The V and J ends lost 0 bases and 8 bases respectively, with 16 bases between them. CDR1 and CDR2 from the germline V gene are MNHEY and SVGAGI. The CDR3 extends over 15 amino acids. The CDR3 loop reads CASSYSPGHLSGYTF. DNA for the CDR3: TGTGCCAGCAGTTACTCGCCAGGCCACCTTTCCGGCTACACCTTC.